This TCR beta chain emerged from a study of T cell changes during pregnancy in multiple sclerosis. V was shortened by 7 bases and J by 3 bases, with 15 bases between the two germline ends. The CDR3 has 14 residues. Germline loops: CDR1 MNHEY, CDR2 SVGAGI. Sequencing used immunoSEQ multiplex PCR; TCRdb keeps in-frame clones, though not all of them. The table includes 40,000 to 45,000 clones, about nine tenths detected once. This clone appeared once. This chain links TRBV6-5 with TRBJ1-2; D remains ambiguous. The sequence derives from a female donor with multiple sclerosis, enrolled in a pregnancy study. The sample here was CD4+ T cells from peripheral blood mononuclear cells, taken before pregnancy. The CDR3 DNA is TGTGCCAGCATAAGCCGGGGTTCGGACTATGGCTACACCTTC. It yields the protein CASISRGSDYGYTF.